The following is a T cell receptor beta chain sequence with its context. Its antigen remains unidentified. The sample originates from a study of blood T cells in healthy people across ages. The study's findings and limits: Unsorted PBMCs blocked a conclusive comparison of naive and antigen-experienced cells.

Each donor was a healthy Caucasian individual from Russia, aged about 6 to 100. Then a second PCR, running about 6 to 12 cycles, was carried out with a sample-barcoded 5' primer and a J-beta primer mix. Each cDNA molecule carried a tag from a template-switch adaptor that contained 12 random nucleotides. TCRdb passed the 5' RACE reads through MiXCR, listing each CDR3 protein once. The data hold about 1.5 million distinct CDR3 sequences, with roughly 45% observed a single time. This CDR3 spans 14 amino acids. In germline, CDR1 is SGHTA, CDR2 FQGNSA. Trimming cost V 4 bases and J 3 bases; bases outside gene matches: 3.

The specimen sequenced was blood. This clonotype originated in a woman younger than 35 in good health. The chain combines TRBV7-2 with TRBJ2-1; 7 bases agree with TRBD2. CDR3 loop: CASSWGGGYNEQFF. In nucleotides, the CDR3 is TGTGCCAGCAGCTGGGGGGGTGGCTACAATGAGCAGTTCTTC.